These 30 T cell receptor beta chains were all obtained from the same sample, sequenced in a study of blood T cells in healthy people across ages. It was with a sample-barcoded 5' primer and a J-beta primer mix that a second PCR of roughly 7 to 12 cycles was run. MiXCR, applied by TCRdb to the 5' RACE reads, yields one record per CDR3 protein. The sample records 1.5 million to 2 million distinct CDR3 sequences, approximately 40% being singletons. The sample was blood. The receptors shown here come from a human donor in good health.

In its sample, this clonotype was seen once. This rearrangement joins TRBV6-2 or TRBV6-3 to TRBJ2-1, with D maybe TRBD1 (5 bases). Germline values: CDR1 MNHEY, CDR2 SVGEGT. The length of the CDR3 is 13 residues. The V end lost 6 bases, the J end lost 8 bases, and 14 bases lay between the germline ends. Here the CDR3 DNA reads TGTGCCAGCAGCCGCGCAGGGCGCGATGAGCAGTTCTTC. Its translation is CASSRAGRDEQFF.

The rearrangement joins TRBV4-1 to TRBJ1-2, with 11 bases matching TRBD1. The J segment lost 9 bases and the V segment lost 3 bases, leaving 9 bases of the junction unmatched. Germline assignment: CDR1 MGHRA and CDR2 YSYEKL. This CDR3 is 15 amino acids long. In DNA, the CDR3 is TGCGCCAGCAGCCAGGGCGGACAGGGGGCGCTCCGCTACACCTTC. Amino acids: CASSQGGQGALRYTF.

Only a few counts were recorded for this clonotype. The CDR3 protein is CSATQGQGALKTQYF. CDR3 bases: TGCAGTGCTACTCAGGGCCAGGGGGCTTTGAAGACCCAGTACTTC. The chain links TRBV20-1 to TRBJ2-5; 8 bases map to TRBD1. J gave up 6 bases and V 4 bases, and 13 bases lay outside the gene matches. Germline V gives CDR1 DFQATT, CDR2 SNEGSKA (reference sequence). This CDR3 has 15 residues.

J is TRBJ2-5 and V is TRBV6-6; tentatively, D is TRBD2 (7 bases). Trimming removed 8 bases at V and 2 bases at J, with 15 bases between. Germline V CDR1 and CDR2: MNHNY, SVGAGI (reference sequence). This CDR3 is 14 amino acids long. CDR3: CASARGGRQETQYF. The CDR3, as DNA: TGTGCCAGCGCGAGGGGGGGCCGGCAAGAGACCCAGTACTTC.

The chain employs TRBV7-2 and TRBJ2-2; TRBD2 matches 12 bases. Trimming at V came to 4 bases and at J to 4 bases, leaving 7 bases not matched to a gene. The germline CDR1 and CDR2 sequences are SGHTA and FQGNSA. The CDR3 totals 17 residues. The CDR3 spells CASSSRTSGETTGELFF. The CDR3 nucleotides are TGTGCCAGCAGCTCCAGGACTAGCGGGGAAACCACCGGGGAGCTGTTTTTT.

This clonotype was observed a handful of times. V usage is TRBV20-1 and J usage is TRBJ2-7; TRBD2 matches at 7 bases. Germline CDR1 is DFQATT and CDR2 is SNEGSKA (reference sequence). The CDR3 contains 14 residues. V shed 3 bases, J shed 4 bases, and the junction held 9 bases outside the gene matches. The CDR3 DNA sequence: TGCAGTGCTAGCCCTCGTCGGGGGGTTTACGAGCAGTACTTC. Amino acid sequence: CSASPRRGVYEQYF.

This clonotype has just a few counts. The chain carries TRBV20-1 and TRBJ2-7; 10 bases agree with TRBD1. Trimming removed 6 bases from V and 0 bases from J; junction bases left unmatched: 14. CDR3 length equals 17 residues. In germline, CDR1 is DFQATT, CDR2 SNEGSKA (reference sequence). The CDR3 DNA reads TGCAGTGCCAACCCGGGACAGGGGCTATCAAACTCCTACGAGCAGTACTTC. The encoded protein is CSANPGQGLSNSYEQYF.

CDR3 loop: CASNKDREGEKLFF. DNA for the CDR3: TGCGCCAGCAACAAAGACAGGGAGGGCGAAAAACTGTTTTTT. V gene TRBV5-1 combines with J gene TRBJ1-4; 7 nucleotides agree with TRBD1. V lost 6 bases, J lost 8 bases, and 10 bases stayed unmatched. The length of the CDR3 is 14 residues. The germline V gene encodes CDR1 SGHRS and CDR2 YFSETQ. The full variable domain, completed using reference TRBV5-1 and TRBJ1-4, is KAGVTQTPRYLIKTRGQQVTLSCSPISGHRSVSWYQQTPGQGLQFLFEYFSETQRNKGNFPGRFSGRQFSNSRSEMNVSTLELGDSALYLCASNKDREGEKLFFGSGTQLSVL.

Concerning this clonotype itself: One end of the junction varies from germline; a read error may be responsible. This chain uses TRBV7-2 with TRBJ2-3; 11 nucleotides match TRBD2. The CDR3 contains 16 residues. Looked up from germline, CDR1 is SGHTA and CDR2 is FQGNSA. The CDR3: CASSSRLAGGMNTRYF. CDR3 coding DNA: TGTGCCAGCAGCTCACGGCTAGCGGGGGGAATGAATACGCGGTATTTT.

This chain links TRBV18 with TRBJ1-1; D is perhaps TRBD1 (6 bases). V was cut by 3 bases and J by 0 bases, with 11 bases left in between. The CDR3 contains 15 residues. CDR1 is KGHSH and CDR2 is LQKENI in the germline V gene. The CDR3 is CASSPGGSMNTEAFF. CDR3 coding DNA: TGTGCCAGCTCACCGGGGGGCTCCATGAACACTGAAGCTTTCTTT. Full variable domain (rest looked up from reference TRBV18 and TRBJ1-1): NAGVMQNPRHLVRRRGQEARLRCSPMKGHSHVYWYRQLPEEGLKFMVYLQKENIIDESGMPKERFSAEFPKEGPSILRIQQVVRGDSAAYFCASSPGGSMNTEAFFGQGTRLTVV.

This clonotype was detected only a few times. V usage is TRBV20-1 and J usage is TRBJ2-1, with 9 bases identical to TRBD2. CDR1 and CDR2 (germline): DFQATT, SNEGSKA (reference sequence). Losses at the gene ends were 3 bases for V and 7 bases for J; bases not matched to a gene: 7. CDR3 size: 14 residues. This chain's CDR3 is CSASTASGENEQFF. The CDR3, as DNA: TGCAGTGCTAGTACGGCTAGCGGGGAGAATGAGCAGTTCTTC.

This chain links TRBV12-3 or TRBV12-4 with TRBJ1-3; TRBD1 agrees at 7 bases. V lost 8 bases to trimming and J lost 7 bases; unmatched junction nucleotides: 14. This CDR3 has 15 residues. The CDR3 DNA reads TGTGCCAGCGCACCAGAGGGGGCCTGGAAGAACACCATATATTTT. This gives the protein CASAPEGAWKNTIYF.

The chain links TRBV5-1 to TRBJ2-5; a possible D gene is TRBD2 (5 bases). V was trimmed by 6 bases and J by 3 bases, leaving 6 bases between them. The germline CDR1 and CDR2 sequences are SGHRS and YFSETQ. The CDR3 runs 11 residues. Here the CDR3 reads CASKEEETQYF. CDR3 DNA sequence: TGCGCCAGCAAGGAGGAAGAGACCCAGTACTTC.

The gene calls are TRBV12-3 or TRBV12-4 and TRBJ1-2, with 12 nucleotides matching TRBD1. The CDR3 extends over 18 amino acids. Losses at the gene ends were 4 bases for V and 8 bases for J; bases not matched to a gene: 17. CDR3 region: CASSSPGQGARGRGGYTF. As DNA, the CDR3 is TGTGCCAGCAGTTCACCGGGACAGGGGGCGCGAGGTAGGGGAGGCTACACCTTC.

The chain joins TRBV3-1 to TRBJ2-1; D remains unclear. Germline V gene lookup returns CDR1 LGHDT and CDR2 YNNKEL (reference sequence). V dropped 4 bases and J dropped 0 bases, with 25 bases sitting between them. The CDR3 is 20 amino acids. The DNA of the CDR3 is TGTGCCAGCAGCCCACGCCCAGGATTAAGGCTGAACAGCTCCTACAATGAGCAGTTCTTC. Translation: CASSPRPGLRLNSSYNEQFF.

The chain couples TRBV20-1 to TRBJ2-3, with D uncertain. Germline V gene sequence: CDR1 DFQATT, CDR2 SNEGSKA (reference sequence). The CDR3 runs 11 residues. The ends were cut back, 0 bases at V and 6 bases at J, with 4 bases in the middle. The CDR3 DNA follows: TGCAGTGCTAGAGATCACGATACGCAGTATTTT. Its translation is CSARDHDTQYF.

This clonotype has ten or more counts. The J gene is TRBJ2-3, the V gene TRBV3-1, with unresolved D. The CDR3 has 12 amino acids. Trimming cost V 1 base and J 8 bases, with 7 bases left between them. From germline, CDR1 is LGHDT and CDR2 YNNKEL (reference sequence). CDR3 sequence (DNA): TGTGCCAGCAGCCAAGGAAAAGGTACGCAGTATTTT. Encoded protein: CASSQGKGTQYF.

J is TRBJ2-7 and V is TRBV7-9; 7 bases line up with TRBD1. Germline CDR1 and CDR2: SEHNR and FQNEAQ (reference sequence). The CDR3 has 15 amino acids. V was pared by 5 bases and J by 2 bases, with 9 bases of the junction left unmatched. In DNA, the CDR3 is TGTGCCAGCAGCCCCCGACAGGGAGTAACCTACGAGCAGTACTTC. Its translation is CASSPRQGVTYEQYF.

This clonotype has ten or more counts. V and J are TRBV7-9 and TRBJ1-5, with D unclear. CDR1 and CDR2 (germline): SEHNR, FQNEAQ (reference sequence). Trimming pared 1 base from V and 0 bases from J, leaving 4 bases between. The CDR3 has 14 residues. As DNA, the CDR3 is TGTGCCAGCAGCTTAGGGAATAGCAATCAGCCCCAGCATTTT. Its translation: CASSLGNSNQPQHF.

This sequence joins TRBV5-1 and TRBJ2-1; TRBD2 agrees at 11 bases. The J segment lost 9 bases and the V segment lost 3 bases, leaving 11 bases of the junction unmatched. CDR1 and CDR2 from the germline V gene are SGHRS and YFSETQ. This CDR3 is built from 16 residues. The CDR3 loop is CASSSSSLAGEGEQFF. The CDR3 nucleotides read TGCGCCAGCAGCTCGTCCTCACTAGCGGGGGAGGGTGAGCAGTTCTTC.

This clonotype turned up a few times. CDR3 loop: CASSYYVYEQYF. DNA for the CDR3: TGTGCCAGCAGTTACTATGTGTACGAGCAGTACTTC. The J gene is TRBJ2-7, the V gene TRBV6-2 or TRBV6-3; D uncertain. This CDR3 spans 12 amino acids. V lost 1 base and J 4 bases, leaving 5 bases between the germline ends. Germline CDR1 MNHEY, CDR2 SVGEGT.

This clonotype was seen a single time. The chain uses TRBV12-3 or TRBV12-4 and TRBJ2-2; 9 positions agree with TRBD2. With 3 bases clipped from V and 4 bases from J, the junction kept 9 bases outside the gene matches. This CDR3 comprises 17 residues. CDR3: CASSFLLAGGPTGELFF. As DNA, the CDR3 is TGTGCCAGCAGTTTCCTCTTGGCGGGGGGGCCCACCGGGGAGCTGTTTTTT.

This clonotype occurred a few times. The junction shows a germline mismatch at one end, possibly a read error. The chain uses TRBV6-2 or TRBV6-3 and TRBJ1-1; TRBD1 might be the D (5 bases). The V gene's germline CDR1 is MNHEY and CDR2 SVGEGT. The CDR3 covers 15 residues. The CDR3, as DNA: TGTGCCAGTAGTTACCCGGGGAGCAGGGAGGCTGAAGCTTTCTTT. Protein: CASSYPGSREAEAFF.

The chain employs TRBV3-1 and TRBJ1-2; TRBD1 matches at 9 bases. CDR1 LGHDT and CDR2 YNNKEL come from the germline V gene (reference sequence). This CDR3 comprises 20 residues. V lost 1 base, J lost 5 bases, and 20 bases stayed unmatched. The CDR3 region has the DNA TGTGCCAGCAGCCAAGTGGGGACAGGGTTGTTAAAATCGATCGAGTATGGCTACACCTTC. Translated: CASSQVGTGLLKSIEYGYTF.

This clonotype was counted a few times. The rearrangement joins TRBV4-1 to TRBJ2-7, with 9 bases identical to TRBD1. The germline V gene has CDR1 MGHRA and CDR2 YSYEKL. The CDR3 sequence is 19 residues long. Losses at the gene ends were 5 bases for V and 2 bases for J; bases not matched to a gene: 19. The CDR3: CASSKQSAKTGGDAYEQYF. The CDR3 DNA reads TGCGCCAGCAGCAAACAGTCCGCAAAGACAGGGGGAGACGCCTACGAGCAGTACTTC.

The chain combines TRBV7-8 with TRBJ2-5; a weak D match, TRBD2 (5 bases). V shed 3 bases and J shed 5 bases, with 13 bases lying between them. Germline assignment: CDR1 SGHVS and CDR2 FQNEAQ. The CDR3 totals 14 residues. CDR3 DNA: TGTGCCAGCAGCTTGAATCTGAGGGTGGAGACCCAGTACTTC. It yields the protein CASSLNLRVETQYF.

With respect to this clonotype: This likely comes from a read error, as the CDR3 has no conserved phenylalanine or tryptophan at its end. Because the CDR3's place on the DNA is in doubt, the DNA is left out and the CDR3 is given as listed by TCRdb. The chain couples TRBV6-2 or TRBV6-3 to TRBJ2-1; the table's D call, TRBD2, was not checked against the DNA. Germline CDR1 and CDR2: MNHEY and SVGEGT. The CDR3 spans 13 amino acids, including both terminal residues. The CDR3 is CASNHNDRYTFGS.

V gene TRBV29-1 combines with J gene TRBJ2-7; D may be TRBD1 (6 bases). CDR1 is SQVTM and CDR2 is ANQGSEA in the germline V gene. The CDR3 length is 14 residues. The V end lost 7 bases, the J end lost 4 bases, and 20 bases lay between the germline ends. CDR3 residues: CSATGHRASYEQYF. The CDR3 nucleotides read TGCAGCGCCACTGGCCACAGGGCGTCTTACGAGCAGTACTTC.

The chain uses TRBV19 and TRBJ2-1; D is ambiguous. The length of the CDR3 is 12 residues. The germline V and J ends were trimmed by 7 bases and 7 bases, with 11 bases remaining between them. Germline values: CDR1 LNHDA, CDR2 SQIVND (reference sequence). CDR3 region: CASTPGYNEQFF. In nucleotides, the CDR3 is TGTGCCAGTACCCCTGGTTATAATGAGCAGTTCTTC.

The V call is TRBV5-1, the J call TRBJ2-5; weak D call: TRBD1 (6 bases). The germline V gene encodes CDR1 SGHRS and CDR2 YFSETQ. This CDR3 is built from 13 residues. V was cut by 4 bases and J by 6 bases, with 13 bases left in between. The CDR3 region is CASSTQGFQTQYF. CDR3 DNA: TGCGCCAGCAGCACACAGGGCTTTCAGACCCAGTACTTC.